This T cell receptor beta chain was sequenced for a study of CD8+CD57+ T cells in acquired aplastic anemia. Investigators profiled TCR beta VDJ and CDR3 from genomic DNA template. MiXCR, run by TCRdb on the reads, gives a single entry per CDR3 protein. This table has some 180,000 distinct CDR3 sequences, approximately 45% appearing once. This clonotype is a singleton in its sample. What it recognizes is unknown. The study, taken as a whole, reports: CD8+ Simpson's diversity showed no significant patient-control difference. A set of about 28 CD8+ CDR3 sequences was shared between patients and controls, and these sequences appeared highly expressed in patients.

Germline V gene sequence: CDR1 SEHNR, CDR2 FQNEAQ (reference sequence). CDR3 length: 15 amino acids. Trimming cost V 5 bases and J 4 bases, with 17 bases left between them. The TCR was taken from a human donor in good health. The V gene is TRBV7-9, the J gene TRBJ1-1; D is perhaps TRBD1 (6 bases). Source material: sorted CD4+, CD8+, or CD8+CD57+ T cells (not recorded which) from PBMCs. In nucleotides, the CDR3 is TGTGCCAGCAGCCTATCAGGGGCCTTGGTCACTGAAGCTTTCTTT. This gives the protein CASSLSGALVTEAFF.